This T cell receptor beta chain came from a study of blood T cell repertoires in COVID-19. Study-level information: Whether acute or convalescent, the COVID-19 samples came from the United States, Italy and Spain.

The junction had 7 bases not matched to a gene; V was cut back by 1 base and J by 9 bases. Germline lookup yields CDR1 KGHDR and CDR2 SFDVKD. The length of the CDR3 is 16 residues. Authors' processing steps: Quantification of nucleated cells was approximated via reference gene primer amplification. Clones were sequenced by immunoSEQ multiplex PCR, and TCRdb holds only the in-frame ones, with some missing. V and J calls and clone size follow that table, whereas D and trimming were derived from the DNA. The profile shows tens of thousands of clones, roughly 89% of them singletons. The TCR comes from a human donor in a cohort sampled during active COVID-19. This chain links TRBV24-1 with TRBJ2-1; TRBD1 agrees at 11 bases. The specimen sequenced was peripheral blood. The CDR3 sequence: CATSDFTGTGGGEQFF. In nucleotides, the CDR3 is TGTGCCACCAGTGATTTCACCGGGACAGGGGGTGGTGAGCAGTTCTTC.